Each of the 13 T cell receptor beta chains below was sequenced from the same sample in a study of tissue T cells after allogeneic stem cell transplantation. Here immunoSEQ multiplex PCR was the method, and the copy in TCRdb shows in-frame clones only, minus some. The table records about 840 clones, 40% to 65% of them present only once. Time point described: mouse harvest day 14 after allogeneic transplant. Tail vein injection delivered 10^7 T-cell-depleted bone marrow cells and 10^6 splenic CD5+ T cells. The sequenced sample was spleen. The receptors were sampled from a female BALB/c mouse given C57BL/6 T cells with graft-versus-host disease after an allogeneic hematopoietic cell transplant.

This clone turned up a few times. The gene symbols are mouse symbols. The read halts 1 residue ahead of the CDR3 end, with the missing end drawn from the germline J gene. The rearrangement uses TRBV3 and TRBJ2-2; D not resolved. V was cut by 6 bases and J by 0 bases, with 8 bases left in between. The CDR3 is 14 amino acids. The germline V gene has CDR1 SNHLY and CDR2 FYNGKV (reference sequence). The CDR3 loop is CASRPGSNTGQLYF. CDR3 bases read: TGTGCCAGCAGACCGGGGTCAAACACCGGGCAGCTCTAC.

This clone was seen a single time. Gene names and germline refer to mouse. Read data end 1 residue before the CDR3 end; the end is taken from the germline J gene. V gene TRBV24 combines with J gene TRBJ1-4, with 11 bases identical to TRBD1. CDR1 is KGHTA and CDR2 is FRNEEI in the germline V gene. The V and J ends lost 2 bases and 0 bases, in that order; junction bases with no gene match: 2. This CDR3 is 17 amino acids long. CDR3 in amino acids: CASSLTGQGVSNERLFF. Incomplete CDR3 DNA: TGTGCCAGCAGTCTGACGGGACAGGGGGTTTCCAACGAAAGATTATTT.

As regards this clone: A much larger clone lies one base from this, so it may be a read error. The listed genes are named as in mouse. The read ends 1 residue before the CDR3 terminus; that terminus is restored from the germline J gene. The gene calls are TRBV2 and TRBJ2-7; no firm D call. Germline V CDR1 and CDR2: LGHNA, YSYQKL. This CDR3 is built from 14 residues. Trimming shortened V by 2 bases and J by 2 bases, and 10 bases separated the two germline ends. The sequenced part of the CDR3 DNA is TGTGCCAGCAGCCAACGAGACACCCCCTATGAACAGTAC. It codes for CASSQRDTPYEQY. The entire CDR3 is CASSQRDTPYEQYF.

As regards this clone: Germline and genes here are mouse. The DNA ends 1 residue before the CDR3 does, and the rest of the CDR3 is filled in from the germline J gene. V usage is TRBV3 and J usage is TRBJ2-5; 8 nucleotides agree with TRBD2. V lost 5 bases and J lost 0; bases outside the gene matches: 4. Germline CDR1 is SNHLY and CDR2 is FYNGKV (reference sequence). This CDR3 has 15 residues. Partial CDR3 DNA: TGTGCCAGCAGCAAGGACTGGGCAAACCAAGACACCCAGTAC. As protein: CASSKDWANQDTQY. The CDR3 in full is CASSKDWANQDTQYF.

A remark on this clone: Here the gene names and germline are mouse. The missing CDR3 end, 1 residue past where the read stops, is filled in from the germline J gene. The V gene is TRBV13-1, the J gene TRBJ2-7, with 11 bases that match TRBD1. J was trimmed by 3 bases and V by 3 bases; bases with no gene match: 2. CDR3 length equals 14 residues. Germline V gives CDR1 NSHNY, CDR2 SYGAGN. The CDR3 loop is CASSGGTGGYEQYF. The CDR3 bases that were read are TGTGCCAGCAGTGGAGGGACAGGGGGCTATGAACAGTAC.

Comments on this clone: Gene names and germline refer to mouse. The read comes to an end 1 residue before the CDR3 does, leaving the germline J gene to fill in the end. V and J are TRBV12-2 and TRBJ2-1; 8 positions match TRBD2. The CDR3 has 14 residues. Losses at the gene ends were 0 bases for V and 6 bases for J; bases not matched to a gene: 3. Germline-derived CDR1 and CDR2 are SGHLS and HYDKME. The CDR3 region is CASSLVTGVAEQFF. The part of the CDR3 DNA that was read is TGTGCCAGCTCTCTCGTGACTGGGGTTGCTGAGCAGTTC.

This clone is categorized as hyperexpanded. Gene names refer to mouse genes. The CDR3 goes on 1 residue after the read ends, and that part is filled in from the germline J gene. The same CDR3 also results from other DNA sequences found in this sample. J is TRBJ2-1 and V is TRBV13-3; 13 nucleotides align to TRBD2. Germline lookup yields CDR1 NNHDY and CDR2 SYVADS. The V segment lost 5 bases and the J segment 6 bases; nucleotides outside the gene matches: 8. The CDR3 has 16 residues. CDR3 sequence: CASSPGLGGRGAEQFF. Partial CDR3 DNA: TGTGCCAGCAGCCCCGGACTGGGGGGGCGAGGTGCTGAGCAGTTC.

By sample share, this clone is large (0.1 to 1%). Gene and germline names: mouse. The read ends 1 residue before the CDR3 terminus; that terminus is restored from the germline J gene. The chain has TRBV13-3 and TRBJ2-1; 8 bases agree with TRBD1. The CDR3 is made up of 12 amino acids. V lost 7 bases, J lost 4 bases, and 1 base stayed unmatched. Germline values: CDR1 NNHDY, CDR2 SYVADS. CDR3 residues: CASRDRYAEQFF. The DNA read from the CDR3 is TGTGCCAGCCGGGACAGGTATGCTGAGCAGTTC.

With respect to this clone: These gene names are mouse names. The observed sequence ends 1 residue before the CDR3 terminus, with the missing tail filled in from the germline J gene. The V and J genes are TRBV16 and TRBJ1-3; D is undetermined. Germline V CDR1 and CDR2: SGHSA, FRNQAP. The CDR3 is made up of 14 amino acids. V lost 1 base and J lost 0, with 4 bases in between. The part of the CDR3 DNA that was read is TGTGCAAGCAGCTTAGCCAGTTCTGGAAATACGCTCTAT. Protein product: CASSLASSGNTLY. The entire CDR3 protein is CASSLASSGNTLYF.

In its sample, this clone was seen a few times. Each gene name is a mouse one. With the read ending 1 residue before the CDR3 end, the germline J gene is used to fill in that end. The chain recombines TRBV31 with TRBJ1-4, with TRBD1 matching 10 bases. The CDR3 length is 15 residues. Germline CDR1 reads GKSSPN; CDR2 reads SITVG. The ends lost 3 bases at V and 0 bases at J; junction bases unmatched: 1. Incomplete CDR3 DNA: TGTGCCTGGAGGGACAGGGGGGTTTCCAACGAAAGATTATTT. It encodes CAWRDRGVSNERLF. The complete CDR3 protein is CAWRDRGVSNERLFF.

Details on this clone: The listed genes are named as in mouse. The observed sequence ends 1 residue before the CDR3 terminus, with the missing tail filled in from the germline J gene. This rearrangement joins TRBV2 to TRBJ2-5; 9 bases match TRBD2. CDR3 length equals 15 residues. The germline gives CDR1 LGHNA, CDR2 YSYQKL. The V and J ends lost 2 bases and 5 bases, in that order; junction bases with no gene match: 5. This CDR3 reads CASSQNWGERDTQYF. CDR3 DNA (partial): TGTGCCAGCAGCCAAAACTGGGGGGAAAGAGACACCCAGTAC.

Note on this clone: The listed genes are named as in mouse. The read comes to an end 1 residue before the CDR3 does, leaving the germline J gene to fill in the end. This sequence joins TRBV16 and TRBJ1-4; 10 bases are shared with TRBD1. CDR1 and CDR2 (germline): SGHSA, FRNQAP. The CDR3 contains 14 residues. V lost 3 bases to trimming and J lost 7 bases; unmatched junction nucleotides: 2. The covered CDR3 bases are TGTGCAAGCAGCTTTGGACAGGGGGTCGAAAGATTATTT. The encoded protein is CASSFGQGVERLF. The full CDR3 is CASSFGQGVERLFF. The full variable domain, with the rest looked up from reference TRBV16 and TRBJ1-4, is NAGVIQTPRHKVTGKGQEATLWCEPISGHSAVFWYRQTIVQGLEFLTYFRNQAPIDDSGMPKERFSAQMPNQSHSTLKIQSTQPQDSAVYLCASSFGQGVERLFFGHGTKLSVL.

Comments on this clone: Gene names and germline match the mouse. The covered CDR3 bases are TGTGCAAGCAGCTTAGTTTCAGGGACCAACGAAAGATTATTT. Protein: CASSLVSGTNERLF. The full CDR3 sequence reads CASSLVSGTNERLFF. The chain uses TRBV16 and TRBJ1-4; weak D call: TRBD1 (5 bases). The CDR3 is cut off 1 residue early in the read; its end comes from the germline J gene. This CDR3 comprises 15 residues. Trimming cost V 1 base and J 3 bases, with 9 bases left between them. Germline V gene data show CDR1 as SGHSA and CDR2 as FRNQAP.